Listed below are T cell receptor beta chains from one sample, sequenced in a study of blood T cell repertoires in COVID-19. Sequencing used immunoSEQ multiplex PCR; TCRdb keeps in-frame clones, though not all of them. Of some 180,000 clones listed, 82% are singletons. Sequencing was carried out using peripheral blood. The receptors originated from an older woman with COVID-19, enrolled during active disease. The CDR3 runs from the conserved cysteine through the conserved F or W. Each record gives: D gene, clone size, V gene, J gene, CDR3 protein, CDR3 DNA. D genes are given only for firm matches. The size of a clone is reported for some rows only, either as once, few or many, or as a class for expanded clones.

D: TRBD1; size: NA; V: TRBV7-3; J: TRBJ1-1; CDR3: CASSVGTGMNTEAFF; DNA: TGTGCCAGCAGCGTCGGGACAGGCATGAACACTGAAGCTTTCTTT
D: NA; size: once; V: TRBV5-6; J: TRBJ2-7; CDR3: CASSPTKRPRGIGQYF; DNA: TGTGCCAGCAGCCCGACCAAGCGTCCCAGGGGTATAGGGCAGTACTTC
D: NA; size: NA; V: TRBV25-1; J: TRBJ2-5; CDR3: CASSGVATQYF; DNA: TGTGCCAGCAGTGGAGTAGCGACCCAGTACTTC
D: TRBD2; size: NA; V: TRBV28; J: TRBJ2-7; CDR3: CASSPRGGVPKEQYF; DNA: TGTGCCAGCAGTCCCCGGGGGGGAGTCCCTAAGGAGCAGTACTTC
D: NA; size: NA; V: TRBV5-5; J: TRBJ1-3; CDR3: CASSLWDSGPSVGNTIYF; DNA: TGTGCCAGCAGCTTGTGGGATTCAGGGCCGTCCGTAGGAAACACCATATATTTT
D: TRBD1; size: once; V: TRBV19; J: TRBJ1-5; CDR3: CASMGYNRQGLRDQPQHF; DNA: TGTGCCAGTATGGGGTACAATCGACAGGGGCTACGCGATCAGCCCCAGCATTTT
D: TRBD1; size: NA; V: TRBV20-1; J: TRBJ2-5; CDR3: CSASWQGVVETQYF; DNA: TGCAGTGCTAGTTGGCAGGGGGTAGTTGAGACCCAGTACTTC
D: TRBD1; size: NA; V: TRBV6-2/TRBV6-3; J: TRBJ1-5; CDR3: CASSPHDRGGNQPQHF; DNA: TGTGCCAGCAGCCCCCATGACAGGGGGGGCAATCAGCCCCAGCATTTT
D: NA; size: NA; V: TRBV5-1; J: TRBJ2-6; CDR3: CASSQLQGFGAGANVLTF; DNA: TGCGCCAGCAGCCAACTACAGGGCTTTGGGGCTGGGGCCAACGTCCTGACTTTC
D: TRBD1; size: NA; V: TRBV11-1; J: TRBJ2-2; CDR3: CASSLDRRYTGELFF; DNA: TGTGCCAGCAGCTTGGACAGGCGGTACACCGGGGAGCTGTTTTTT
D: TRBD1; size: NA; V: TRBV5-6; J: TRBJ1-1; CDR3: CASSLGQGEEAFF; DNA: TGTGCCAGCAGCTTAGGACAGGGAGAAGAAGCTTTCTTT
D: NA; size: NA; V: TRBV6-2/TRBV6-3; J: TRBJ1-6; CDR3: CASSYLNSPLHF; DNA: TGTGCCAGCAGTTACCTGAATTCACCCCTCCACTTT
D: TRBD2; size: NA; V: TRBV10-3; J: TRBJ2-1; CDR3: CAISEAGLAGGQRFF; DNA: TGTGCCATCAGTGAGGCGGGACTAGCGGGGGGGCAGCGGTTCTTC
D: NA; size: NA; V: TRBV4-3; J: TRBJ1-6; CDR3: CASSQGEEGSYNSPLHF; DNA: TGCGCCAGCAGCCAAGGGGAGGAAGGCTCCTATAATTCACCCCTCCACTTT
D: NA; size: NA; V: TRBV2; J: TRBJ2-3; CDR3: CASSRDTLSTDTQYF; DNA: TGTGCCAGCAGCCGGGACACTCTAAGCACAGATACGCAGTATTTT
D: NA; size: NA; V: TRBV30; J: TRBJ1-5; CDR3: CAWSPRGLGNQPQHF; DNA: TGTGCCTGGAGTCCAAGGGGACTGGGCAATCAGCCCCAGCATTTT
D: NA; size: NA; V: TRBV7-2; J: TRBJ2-3; CDR3: CASSLRGYTDTQYF; DNA: TGTGCCAGCAGCTTAAGGGGGTATACAGATACGCAGTATTTT
D: NA; size: NA; V: TRBV4-2; J: TRBJ1-2; CDR3: CASSQDLTGGYTF; DNA: TGTGCCAGCAGCCAAGATCTAACGGGAGGCTACACCTTC
D: TRBD1; size: NA; V: TRBV19; J: TRBJ1-1; CDR3: CASRPQGQAAEAFF; DNA: TGTGCCAGTAGACCACAAGGACAGGCCGCTGAAGCTTTCTTT
D: TRBD2; size: NA; V: TRBV25-1; J: TRBJ2-1; CDR3: CASSESSGLAGYNEQFF; DNA: TGTGCCAGCAGTGAATCTTCGGGACTAGCGGGCTACAATGAGCAGTTCTTC
D: TRBD1; size: NA; V: TRBV7-9; J: TRBJ2-7; CDR3: CASSLAQGHEQYF; DNA: TGTGCCAGCAGCTTAGCACAGGGGCACGAGCAGTACTTC
D: TRBD2; size: NA; V: TRBV7-3; J: TRBJ2-1; CDR3: CASGIGTSGSPAFF; DNA: TGTGCCAGCGGCATAGGGACTAGCGGGAGCCCCGCGTTCTTC
D: TRBD2; size: NA; V: TRBV2; J: TRBJ2-5; CDR3: CASSRGGQETQYF; DNA: TGTGCCAGCAGTCGGGGGGGGCAAGAGACCCAGTACTTC
D: NA; size: NA; V: TRBV5-1; J: TRBJ2-2; CDR3: CASSFLGVAGELFF; DNA: TGCGCCAGCAGCTTTCTAGGGGTTGCTGGGGAGCTGTTTTTT